The clone carrying this T cell receptor beta chain was observed once. Its antigen is unknown. These data belong to a study of T cells in localized non-small cell lung cancer. Assay used: immunoSEQ multiplex PCR; TCRdb lists only in-frame clones, some missing. In the table there are about 74,000 clones, approximately 84% of which are singletons. Points from the study as a whole: In adjacent lung appeared a median about 58 of the top 100 tumor clones. As only one tumor region underwent sequencing, heterogeneity remains possible. Uninvolved adjacent lung had the highest recorded T cell clonality, with tumor below it. Higher T cell density in the blood was associated with longer overall survival, whereas higher adjacent-lung clonality associated with shorter survival.

The clonotype comes from a female donor older than 55 with stage I lung adenocarcinoma. Here the sequenced sample was peripheral blood, taken before any cancer treatment.

The CDR3 DNA is TGCGCCAGCAGCCAAGATCAGGGGGGCACAGATACGCAGTATTTT. Translating gives CASSQDQGGTDTQYF. This chain joins TRBV4-1 and TRBJ2-3; 7 bases are a match to TRBD1. The CDR3 contains 15 residues. Germline V gene sequence: CDR1 MGHRA, CDR2 YSYEKL. Trimming removed 0 bases from V and 1 base from J; junction bases left unmatched: 1.